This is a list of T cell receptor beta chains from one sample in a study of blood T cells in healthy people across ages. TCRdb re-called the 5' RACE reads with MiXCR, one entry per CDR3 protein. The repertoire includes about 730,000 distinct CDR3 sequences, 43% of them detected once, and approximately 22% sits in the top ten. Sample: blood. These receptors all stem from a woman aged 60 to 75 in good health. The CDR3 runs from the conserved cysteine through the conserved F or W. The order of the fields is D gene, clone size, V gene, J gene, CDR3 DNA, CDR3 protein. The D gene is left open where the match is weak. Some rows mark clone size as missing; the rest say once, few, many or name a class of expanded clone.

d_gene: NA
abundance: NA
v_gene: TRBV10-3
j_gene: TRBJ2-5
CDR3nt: TGTGCCATCAGTGGCAGGGGGGTTGAGACCCAGTACTTC
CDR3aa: CAISGRGVETQYF

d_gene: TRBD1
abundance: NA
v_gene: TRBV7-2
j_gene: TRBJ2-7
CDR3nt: TGTGCCAGCAGCCTGGACAGGGGCCAGGGTGAGCAGTACTTC
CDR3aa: CASSLDRGQGEQYF

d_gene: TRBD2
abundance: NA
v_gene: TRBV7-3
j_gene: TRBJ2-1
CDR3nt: TGTGCCAGCAGCCCTCTGGCGGGGGGGCAGGAGACCCAGTTCTTC
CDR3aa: CASSPLAGGQETQFF

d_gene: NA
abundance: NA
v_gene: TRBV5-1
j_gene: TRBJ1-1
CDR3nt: TGCGCCAGCAGCCCCGGCATTGGGGGACACATGAACACTGAAGCTTTCTTT
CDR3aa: CASSPGIGGHMNTEAFF

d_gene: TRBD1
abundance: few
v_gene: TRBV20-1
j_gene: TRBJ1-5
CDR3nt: TGCAGTGCTAGAGGGGACAGCCAGAAAATTCTTAATAGCAATCAGCCCCAGCATTTT
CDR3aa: CSARGDSQKILNSNQPQHF

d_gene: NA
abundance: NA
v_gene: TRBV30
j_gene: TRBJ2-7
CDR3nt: TGTGCCTGGAGTCGCATACCCTACGAGCAGTACTTC
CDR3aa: CAWSRIPYEQYF

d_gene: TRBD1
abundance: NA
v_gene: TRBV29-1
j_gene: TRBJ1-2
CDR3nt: TGCAGCGTGCCGAAACAGGGGGGTGGCTACACCTTC
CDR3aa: CSVPKQGGGYTF

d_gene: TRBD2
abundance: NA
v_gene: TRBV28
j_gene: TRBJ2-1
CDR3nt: TGTGCCAGCAGTCCACCGTGGACTAGCGGGAGTTCCAATGAGCAGTTCTTC
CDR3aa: CASSPPWTSGSSNEQFF

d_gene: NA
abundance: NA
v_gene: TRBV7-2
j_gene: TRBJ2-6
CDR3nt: TGTGCCAGCAGCACCTTGAGGGGATCCGGGGCCAACGTCCTGACTTTT
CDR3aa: CASSTLRGSGANVLTF

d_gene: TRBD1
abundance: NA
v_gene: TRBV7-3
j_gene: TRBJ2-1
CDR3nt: TGTGCCAGCAGCGTAGACAGGGTCTACAATGAGCAGTTCTTC
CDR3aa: CASSVDRVYNEQFF

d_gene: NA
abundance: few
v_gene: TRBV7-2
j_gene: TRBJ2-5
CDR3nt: TGTGCCAGCAGCTTAGATCGGTCGGAGACCCAGTACTTC
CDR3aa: CASSLDRSETQYF

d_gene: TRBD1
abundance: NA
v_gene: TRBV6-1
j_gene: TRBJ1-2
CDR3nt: TGTACCAGCAGTGATGGGCCGGACAGGGTGGGTGGCTACACCTTC
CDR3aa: CTSSDGPDRVGGYTF

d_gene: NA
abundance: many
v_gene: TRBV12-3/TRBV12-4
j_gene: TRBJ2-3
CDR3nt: TGTGCCAGCAGTCCGAACGACGATACGCAGTATTTT
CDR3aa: CASSPNDDTQYF

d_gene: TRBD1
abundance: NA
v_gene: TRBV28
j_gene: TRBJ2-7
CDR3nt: TGTGCCAGCCTCGCAGGGGGTATGTACGAGCAGTACTTC
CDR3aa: CASLAGGMYEQYF

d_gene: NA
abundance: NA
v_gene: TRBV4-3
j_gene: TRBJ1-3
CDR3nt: TGCGCCAGCAGCCAAGATCGAAAAGGGATGGGAAACACCATATATTTT
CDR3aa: CASSQDRKGMGNTIYF

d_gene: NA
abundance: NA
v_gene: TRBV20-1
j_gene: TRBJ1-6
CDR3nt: TGCAGTGCAAACCGGGACGCAAGTGATTCACCCCTCCACTTT
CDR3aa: CSANRDASDSPLHF

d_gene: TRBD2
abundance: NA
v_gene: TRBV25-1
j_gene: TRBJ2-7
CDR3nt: TGTGCCAGCAGAACCGCGGGGGATTACGAGCAGTACTTC
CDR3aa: CASRTAGDYEQYF

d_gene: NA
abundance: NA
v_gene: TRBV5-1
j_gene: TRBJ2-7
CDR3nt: TGCGCCAGCGGCTTGGGGCTCAACTTTTACGAGCAGTACTTC
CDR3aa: CASGLGLNFYEQYF

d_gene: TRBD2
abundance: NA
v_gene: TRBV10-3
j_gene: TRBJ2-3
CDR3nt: TGTGCCATCAGTGATAGCGGGGGGAGCACAGATACGCAGTATTTT
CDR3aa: CAISDSGGSTDTQYF

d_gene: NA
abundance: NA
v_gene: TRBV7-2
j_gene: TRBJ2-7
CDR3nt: TGTGCCAGCAGCTGGGTAGCGGACTCCTACGAGCAGTACTTC
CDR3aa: CASSWVADSYEQYF

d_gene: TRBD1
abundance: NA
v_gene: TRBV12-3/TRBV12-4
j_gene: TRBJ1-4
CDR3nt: TGTGCCAACAGAGTGACAGGGGGAAATGAAAAACTGTTTTTT
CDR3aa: CANRVTGGNEKLFF

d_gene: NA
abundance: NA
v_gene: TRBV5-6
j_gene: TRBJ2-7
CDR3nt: TGTGCCAGCAGCTTAAGTCGGGTCGAGCAGTACTTC
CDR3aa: CASSLSRVEQYF

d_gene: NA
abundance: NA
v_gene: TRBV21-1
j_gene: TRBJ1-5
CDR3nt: TGTGCCAGCTTCCGGGGGGAAAGCAATCAGCCCCAGCATTTT
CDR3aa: CASFRGESNQPQHF

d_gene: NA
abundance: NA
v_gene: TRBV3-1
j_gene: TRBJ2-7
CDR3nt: TGTGCCAGCAGCCAAGAAAGTACAGGCCCGGACGAGCAGTACTTC
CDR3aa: CASSQESTGPDEQYF

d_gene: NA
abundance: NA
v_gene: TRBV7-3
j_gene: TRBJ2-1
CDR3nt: TGTGTCAGCAGCTTTTCAGACCCTTACAATGAGCAGTTCTTC
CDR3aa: CVSSFSDPYNEQFF